This T cell receptor (beta chain) was found in a study of blood T cell repertoires in COVID-19. The CDR3 is 16 residues long. The V gene's germline CDR1 is MGHRA and CDR2 YSYEKL. V was clipped by 1 base and J by 4 bases; unmatched bases: 8. The table came from immunoSEQ multiplex PCR; TCRdb's copy has only in-frame clones and leaves some out. The data show hundreds of thousands of clones, about 88% seen once. The receptor was derived from a woman aged 60 to 75 with acute or convalescent COVID-19. The sequenced material came from peripheral blood. This chain links TRBV4-1 with TRBJ1-1; 8 nucleotides agree with TRBD1. The CDR3 coding sequence is TGCGCCAGCAGCCAAGGTTTGCAGGGGGCGACCACTGAAGCTTTCTTT. Encoded protein: CASSQGLQGATTEAFF.